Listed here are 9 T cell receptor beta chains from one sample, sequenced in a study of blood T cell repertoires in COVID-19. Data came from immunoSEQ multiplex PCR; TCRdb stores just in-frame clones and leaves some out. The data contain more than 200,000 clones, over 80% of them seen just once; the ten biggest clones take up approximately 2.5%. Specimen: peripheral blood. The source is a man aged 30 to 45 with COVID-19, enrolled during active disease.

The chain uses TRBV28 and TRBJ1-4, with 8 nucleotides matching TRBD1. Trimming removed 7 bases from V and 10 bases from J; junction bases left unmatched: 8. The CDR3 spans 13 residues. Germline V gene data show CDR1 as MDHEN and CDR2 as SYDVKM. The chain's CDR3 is CASNQGAVTKLFF. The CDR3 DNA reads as TGTGCCAGCAACCAGGGGGCCGTAACAAAACTGTTTTTT. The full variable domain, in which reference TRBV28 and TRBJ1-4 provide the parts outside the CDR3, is DVKVTQSSRYLVKRTGEKVFLECVQDMDHENMFWYRQDPGLGLRLIYFSYDVKMKEKGDIPEGYSVSREKKERFSLILESASTNQTSMYLCASNQGAVTKLFFGSGTQLSVL.

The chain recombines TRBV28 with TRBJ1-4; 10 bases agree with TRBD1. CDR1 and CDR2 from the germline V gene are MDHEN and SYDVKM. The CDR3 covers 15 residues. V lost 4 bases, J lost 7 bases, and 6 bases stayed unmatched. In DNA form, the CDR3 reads TGTGCCAGCAGTTCGTCGGACAGGGGGGTTGAAAAACTGTTTTTT. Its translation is CASSSSDRGVEKLFF.

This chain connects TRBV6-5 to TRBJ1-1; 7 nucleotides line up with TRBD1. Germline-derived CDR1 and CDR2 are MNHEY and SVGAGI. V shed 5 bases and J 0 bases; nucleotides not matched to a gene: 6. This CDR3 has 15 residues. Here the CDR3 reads CASSPPGQLNTEAFF. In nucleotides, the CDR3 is TGTGCCAGCAGTCCCCCGGGACAGTTGAACACTGAAGCTTTCTTT.

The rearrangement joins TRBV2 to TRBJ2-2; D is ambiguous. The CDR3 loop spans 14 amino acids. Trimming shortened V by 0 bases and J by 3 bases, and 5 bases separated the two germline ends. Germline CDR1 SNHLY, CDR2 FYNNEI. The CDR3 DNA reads TGTGCCAGCAGTGAAGCATATTACACCGGGGAGCTGTTTTTT. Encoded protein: CASSEAYYTGELFF.

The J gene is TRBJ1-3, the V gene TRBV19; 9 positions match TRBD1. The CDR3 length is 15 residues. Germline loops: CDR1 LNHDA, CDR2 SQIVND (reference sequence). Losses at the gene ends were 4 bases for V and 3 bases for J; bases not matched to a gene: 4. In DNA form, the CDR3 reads TGTGCCAGTAGTAGAGGACAGGGGCTTGGAAACACCATATATTTT. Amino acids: CASSRGQGLGNTIYF.

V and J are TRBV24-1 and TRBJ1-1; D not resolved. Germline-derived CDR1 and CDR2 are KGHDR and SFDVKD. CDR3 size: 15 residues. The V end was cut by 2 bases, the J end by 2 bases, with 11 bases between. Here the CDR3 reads CATSDWAVLNTEAFF. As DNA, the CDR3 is TGTGCCACCAGTGATTGGGCAGTTTTAAACACTGAAGCTTTCTTT.

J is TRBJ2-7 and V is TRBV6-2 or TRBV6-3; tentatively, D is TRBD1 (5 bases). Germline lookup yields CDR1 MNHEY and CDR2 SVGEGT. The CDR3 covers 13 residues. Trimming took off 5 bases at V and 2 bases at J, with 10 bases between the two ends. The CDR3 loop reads CASSRTLPYEQYF. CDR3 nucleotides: TGTGCCAGCAGTAGGACATTACCCTACGAGCAGTACTTC.

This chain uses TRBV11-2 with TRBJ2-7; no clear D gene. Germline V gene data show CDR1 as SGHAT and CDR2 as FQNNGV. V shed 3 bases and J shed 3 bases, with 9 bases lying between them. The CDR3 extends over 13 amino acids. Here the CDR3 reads CASSFSASYEQYF. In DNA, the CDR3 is TGTGCCAGCAGCTTTTCGGCTAGCTACGAGCAGTACTTC.

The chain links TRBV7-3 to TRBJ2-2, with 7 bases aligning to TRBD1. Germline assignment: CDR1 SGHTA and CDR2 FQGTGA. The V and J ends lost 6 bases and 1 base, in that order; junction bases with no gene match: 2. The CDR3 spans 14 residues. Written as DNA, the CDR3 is TGTGCCAGCAGTAACAGGGGGAACACCGGGGAGCTGTTTTTT. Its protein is CASSNRGNTGELFF. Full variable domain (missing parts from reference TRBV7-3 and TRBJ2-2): GAGVSQTPSNKVTEKGKYVELRCDPISGHTALYWYRQSLGQGPEFLIYFQGTGAADDSGLPNDRFFAVRPEGSVSTLKIQRTERGDSAVYLCASSNRGNTGELFFGEGSRLTVL.